What follows is one T cell receptor (beta chain) and its context. Its target is unknown. Germline V lookup: CDR1 SGHKS, CDR2 YYEKEE (reference sequence). The CDR3 runs to 15 residues. The trim removed 4 bases at V and 3 bases at J, leaving 8 bases unmatched. After around nine days in culture, the CD4+ T cells were isolated. This sample was included in a study of vaccination effects on CD4 cells after COVID-19. Study-level background: Each participant was given two doses of one vaccine (BNT162b2 or mRNA-1273).

Profiled with immunoSEQ multiplex PCR; TCRdb holds only in-frame clones, not every one. Of 20,000 to 25,000 clones in the sample, roughly 73% are singletons; the top ten hold about 11%. This sample comprised CD4+ T cells from PBMCs cultured without peptide, obtained before COVID-19 vaccination. The TCR originated in a human donor who received a COVID-19 vaccine. This chain joins TRBV5-5 and TRBJ2-7; 9 bases fit TRBD1. The CDR3 nucleotides are TGTGCCAGCAGCGCCGGACAGGGGATTTACTACGAGCAGTACTTC. Amino acid sequence: CASSAGQGIYYEQYF.